This T cell receptor beta chain was sequenced for a study of blood T cell repertoires in COVID-19. About the research overall: COVID-19 samples from acute and convalescent phases originated in the United States, Italy and Spain.

Participants spanned ages roughly 18 to 90 years and resided in roughly 22 US areas. Exposed study participants had met a COVID-19 case within 2 weeks before entry. Germline V lookup: CDR1 LNHDA, CDR2 SQIVND (reference sequence). V gave up 3 bases and J gave up 3 bases, with 8 bases separating them. The CDR3 contains 13 residues. The assay was immunoSEQ multiplex PCR, and TCRdb's table has in-frame clones only and misses some. The table records roughly 230,000 clones, approximately 85% of them present only once. Sequenced sample: PBMCs or T cells enriched from blood (not recorded which). The chain is built from TRBV19 and TRBJ1-1; D gene unclear. The receptor's source is a woman aged 45 to 65 who had been exposed to COVID-19. CDR3 sequence: CASSIAIYTEAFF. Written as DNA, the CDR3 is TGTGCCAGTAGTATTGCGATTTACACTGAAGCTTTCTTT. Full variable domain (remainder filled in from reference TRBV19 and TRBJ1-1): DGGITQSPKYLFRKEGQNVTLSCEQNLNHDAMYWYRQDPGQGLRLIYYSQIVNDFQKGDIAEGYSVSREKKESFPLTVTSAQKNPTAFYLCASSIAIYTEAFFGQGTRLTVV.